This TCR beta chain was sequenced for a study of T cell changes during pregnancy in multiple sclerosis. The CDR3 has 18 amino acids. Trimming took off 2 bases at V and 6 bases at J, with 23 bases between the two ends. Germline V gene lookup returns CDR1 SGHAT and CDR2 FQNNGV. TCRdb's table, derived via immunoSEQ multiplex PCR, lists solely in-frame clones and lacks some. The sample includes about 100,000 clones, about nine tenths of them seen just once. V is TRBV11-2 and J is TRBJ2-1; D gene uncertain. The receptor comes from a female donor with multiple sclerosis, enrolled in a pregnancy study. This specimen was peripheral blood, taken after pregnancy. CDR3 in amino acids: CASSLKKLANQTLNEQFF. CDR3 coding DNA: TGTGCCAGCAGCTTAAAAAAGCTCGCCAACCAAACCCTCAATGAGCAGTTCTTC.